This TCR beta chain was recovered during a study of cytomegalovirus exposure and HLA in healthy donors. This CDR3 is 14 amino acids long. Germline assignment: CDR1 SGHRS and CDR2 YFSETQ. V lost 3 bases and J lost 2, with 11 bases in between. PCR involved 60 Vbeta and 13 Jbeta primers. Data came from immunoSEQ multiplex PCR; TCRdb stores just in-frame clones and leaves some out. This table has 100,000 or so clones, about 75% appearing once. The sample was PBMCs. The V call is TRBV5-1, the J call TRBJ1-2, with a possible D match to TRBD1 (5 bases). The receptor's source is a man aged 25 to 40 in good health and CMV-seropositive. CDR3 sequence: CASSSPTANYGYTF. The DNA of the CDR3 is TGCGCCAGCAGCTCCCCGACAGCAAACTATGGCTACACCTTC.